This entry lists 16 T cell receptor beta chains sequenced from one sample in a study of T cells in Graves' hyperthyroidism and ophthalmopathy. TCR beta CDR3 region amplification was performed from RNA transcripts. Researchers ran a first-round RT-PCR on the TCR CDR3 using the HTBI primer set. TCRdb recomputed calls from the multiplex PCR reads with MiXCR, one row per CDR3 protein. Of around 600,000 distinct CDR3 sequences in the sample, approximately 14% were seen once. Sequenced: blood. These receptors were collected from a woman in her late teens or twenties with Graves' ophthalmopathy.

Many counts were recorded for this clonotype. The chain uses TRBV30 and TRBJ1-1; D might be TRBD1 (5 bases). V lost 1 base to trimming and J lost 0 bases, with 6 bases between them. The V gene's germline CDR1 is GTSNPN and CDR2 SVGIG (reference sequence). The CDR3 runs to 13 residues. CDR3 DNA sequence: TGTGCCTGGAGTGGACAGTTGAACACTGAAGCTTTCTTT. This sequence encodes CAWSGQLNTEAFF.

This clonotype was observed at least ten times. This chain connects TRBV27 to TRBJ2-3, with 10 bases matching TRBD1. From germline, CDR1 is MNHEY and CDR2 SMNVEV (reference sequence). V shed 5 bases and J 4 bases; nucleotides not matched to a gene: 3. This CDR3 region has 14 residues. CDR3 nucleotides: TGTGCCAGCAGTATGACAGGGGGCTCAGATACGCAGTATTTT. Amino acid sequence: CASSMTGGSDTQYF.

This clonotype was seen repeatedly, ten times or more. This chain joins TRBV28 and TRBJ2-1, with 9 bases aligning to TRBD1. Germline CDR1 and CDR2: MDHEN and SYDVKM. This CDR3 is built from 16 residues. V trimming: 5 bases; J trimming: 6 bases; junction bases outside the gene matches: 11. CDR3 sequence (DNA): TGTGCCAGCAGTCCCCAGGACAGGGGTAGGTCCAATGAGCAGTTCTTC. Protein: CASSPQDRGRSNEQFF.

This clonotype was seen ten or more times. This chain joins TRBV29-1 and TRBJ2-7; 9 bases match TRBD1. This CDR3 has 15 amino acids. J was trimmed by 6 bases and V by 1 base; bases with no gene match: 10. Per the germline V gene, CDR1 is SQVTM and CDR2 is ANQGSEA. The CDR3 DNA follows: TGCAGCGTTGAAGCCCCCGAGACAGGGGGTGGCGAGCAGTACTTC. Translation: CSVEAPETGGGEQYF.

This clonotype was found many times. This chain connects TRBV3-1 to TRBJ1-1; tentatively, D is TRBD1 (6 bases). In germline, CDR1 is LGHDT, CDR2 YNNKEL (reference sequence). The CDR3 runs to 16 residues. Trimming took off 1 base at V and 1 base at J, with 13 bases between the two ends. The CDR3: CASSQGAAGANTEAFF. Written as DNA, the CDR3 is TGTGCCAGCAGCCAAGGGGCGGCAGGGGCGAACACTGAAGCTTTCTTT.

This clonotype was detected many times. This sequence joins TRBV28 and TRBJ2-1; D unclear. V lost 7 bases, J lost 3 bases, and 13 bases lay in between. CDR1 MDHEN and CDR2 SYDVKM come from the germline V gene. The CDR3 totals 14 residues. The CDR3 nucleotides read TGTGCCAGCACCCCCCCACGCATCTACAATGAGCAGTTCTTC. Its protein product is CASTPPRIYNEQFF.

The table lists this clonotype with a few counts. V is TRBV3-1 and J is TRBJ2-1; 8 bases align to TRBD2. The V gene end was trimmed by 4 bases and the J gene end by 4 bases; junction bases not matched to a gene: 12. Germline CDR1 and CDR2: LGHDT and YNNKEL (reference sequence). There are 17 residues in the CDR3. This CDR3 is CASSRAWREDPYNEQFF. For the CDR3, the DNA is TGTGCCAGCAGCCGAGCTTGGCGGGAGGATCCATACAATGAGCAGTTCTTC.

This clonotype was found a few times. The chain joins TRBV20-1 to TRBJ2-7, with TRBD2 identical over 8 bases. In germline, CDR1 is DFQATT, CDR2 SNEGSKA (reference sequence). V dropped 0 bases and J dropped 4; count of bases not matched to a gene: 11. The CDR3 consists of 16 residues. The CDR3 region has the DNA TGCAGTGCTAGAGATTTCGGGCTAGCGGGTCCTTACGAGCAGTACTTC. It yields the protein CSARDFGLAGPYEQYF.

The gene calls are TRBV7-9 and TRBJ2-3; D gene uncertain. In germline, CDR1 is SEHNR, CDR2 FQNEAQ (reference sequence). Deletions cut 1 base from V and 7 bases from J, with 12 bases between. CDR3 length equals 14 residues. The CDR3, as DNA: TGTGCCAGCAGCTTAGTTCTTGGAAGACATACGCAGTATTTT. It specifies CASSLVLGRHTQYF.

This clonotype was seen more than once but under ten times. The CDR3 loop reads CASSLGGVGEQFF. As DNA, the CDR3 is TGTGCCAGCAGTTTAGGCGGAGTTGGCGAGCAGTTCTTC. The chain combines TRBV27 with TRBJ2-1, with D uncertain. Trimming took off 2 bases at V and 10 bases at J, with 12 bases between the two ends. The germline V gene has CDR1 MNHEY and CDR2 SMNVEV (reference sequence). This CDR3 contains 13 residues.

V and J are TRBV7-8 and TRBJ1-6, with D perhaps TRBD1 (5 bases). CDR1 and CDR2 (germline): SGHVS, FQNEAQ. The CDR3 contains 14 residues. Deletions cut 4 bases from V and 10 bases from J, with 14 bases between. The chain's CDR3 is CASSYRTGESPLHF. The CDR3 coding sequence is TGTGCCAGCAGCTACCGGACGGGGGAATCACCCCTCCACTTT.

This clonotype showed up many times. The rearrangement joins TRBV20-1 to TRBJ2-7, with 12 bases aligning to TRBD2. Germline values: CDR1 DFQATT, CDR2 SNEGSKA (reference sequence). The CDR3 runs 15 residues. Trimming removed 1 base from V and 3 bases from J; junction bases left unmatched: 4. In DNA form, the CDR3 reads TGCAGTGCTAGAGTGGGACTAGCGGGTAACTACGAGCAGTACTTC. Translated: CSARVGLAGNYEQYF.

This clonotype was counted many times. V and J are TRBV5-6 and TRBJ1-3; no clear D. The CDR3 is made up of 14 amino acids. Looked up from germline, CDR1 is SGHDT and CDR2 is YYEEEE. V lost 4 bases to trimming and J lost 0 bases, with 8 bases between them. CDR3: CASSTTTSGNTIYF. CDR3 nucleotides: TGTGCCAGCAGCACGACAACCTCTGGAAACACCATATATTTT.

This clonotype was recorded many times. This chain connects TRBV27 to TRBJ1-2; no clear D. The CDR3 runs 14 residues. V was trimmed by 8 bases and J by 4 bases, leaving 17 bases between them. Germline CDR1 is MNHEY and CDR2 is SMNVEV (reference sequence). The CDR3 bases are TGTGCCAGCCACCCAGCCTATAGCGCCTATGGCTACACCTTC. Protein: CASHPAYSAYGYTF.

This clonotype was seen at least ten times. In DNA, the CDR3 is TGTGCCAGCAGTCCCGGACTAGCGGCTTCCTACGAGCAGTACTTC. As protein: CASSPGLAASYEQYF. J is TRBJ2-7 and V is TRBV28, with 10 nucleotides matching TRBD2. The CDR3 covers 15 residues. Trimming at V came to 5 bases and at J to 1 base, leaving 5 bases not matched to a gene. Looked up from germline, CDR1 is MDHEN and CDR2 is SYDVKM.

The rearrangement joins TRBV4-3 to TRBJ1-2; D not certain. Germline lookup yields CDR1 LGHNA and CDR2 YSLEER. Trimming removed 0 bases at V and 3 bases at J, with 14 bases between. The CDR3 consists of 16 residues. The CDR3: CASSQDSRSGDYGYTF. The CDR3, as DNA: TGCGCCAGCAGCCAAGACTCACGGTCCGGGGACTATGGCTACACCTTC.